This passage covers 21 T cell receptor beta chains from one sample sequenced in a study of regulatory T cells in long-lasting Graves disease. The sample's time point: newly diagnosed GD, antithyroid drugs for less than 3 months. The authors made the TCR library using RNA they extracted from PBMCs. For TCR beta, libraries came from iRepertoire HTBI primers and Arm-PCR of CDR3 regions. TCRdb fed the multiplex PCR reads into MiXCR, producing one record per CDR3 protein. The sample records hundreds of thousands of distinct CDR3 sequences, less than 15% being singletons. The same sample was also studied in work on T cells in Graves' hyperthyroidism and ophthalmopathy.

The specimen was peripheral blood mononuclear cells (PBMCs), collected at new diagnosis, from a patient treated with antithyroid drugs. The receptor source for this set is a young man with Graves disease.

This clonotype was seen a few times. This sequence joins TRBV24-1 and TRBJ2-1; 7 nucleotides agree with TRBD2. Germline V lookup: CDR1 KGHDR, CDR2 SFDVKD. The J segment lost 0 bases and the V segment lost 9 bases, leaving 7 bases of the junction unmatched. The CDR3 spans 15 residues. The CDR3 sequence is CATGGGRGSYNEQFF. The CDR3 DNA sequence: TGTGCCACCGGGGGGGGTAGAGGCTCCTACAATGAGCAGTTCTTC.

In this sample, this clonotype turned up many times. The chain uses TRBV24-1 and TRBJ2-2; 7 bases agree with TRBD2. J lost 3 bases, V lost 4 bases, and 4 bases had no gene match. Germline CDR1 is KGHDR and CDR2 is SFDVKD. The CDR3 is made up of 15 amino acids. CDR3 sequence: CATSDPGGDTGELFF. The CDR3 region has the DNA TGTGCCACCAGTGACCCGGGAGGCGACACCGGGGAGCTGTTTTTT.

The rearrangement joins TRBV11-2 to TRBJ2-7; 14 bases line up with TRBD2. CDR1 is SGHAT, CDR2 FQNNGV, per germline. The length of the CDR3 is 17 residues. V gave up 3 bases and J gave up 5 bases; unmatched junction bases: 9. The CDR3 DNA is TGTGCCAGCAGCTTGCCGGGACTAGCGGGAGAGGATGACGAGCAGTACTTC. Its protein is CASSLPGLAGEDDEQYF.

This clonotype was picked up many times. The chain couples TRBV10-3 to TRBJ2-1; D possibly matches TRBD1 or TRBD2 (7 bases each). V was shortened by 6 bases and J by 6 bases, with 15 bases between the two germline ends. The CDR3 length is 14 residues. CDR1 and CDR2 from the germline V gene are ENHRY and SYGVKD. CDR3 sequence reads: CAIRADREGNEQFF. In DNA form, the CDR3 reads TGTGCCATCAGAGCTGACAGGGAGGGCAATGAGCAGTTCTTC.

This clonotype was seen many times. The gene calls are TRBV10-3 and TRBJ2-3, with a tentative D call TRBD2 (5 bases). The ends were cut back, 0 bases at V and 0 bases at J, with 10 bases in the middle. The CDR3 loop spans 16 amino acids. The germline gives CDR1 ENHRY, CDR2 SYGVKD. In nucleotides, the CDR3 is TGTGCCATCAGTGAGTCCTACGGGAACAGCACAGATACGCAGTATTTT. Protein product: CAISESYGNSTDTQYF.

The chain has TRBV27 and TRBJ1-2; TRBD1 matches 9 bases. Germline loops: CDR1 MNHEY, CDR2 SMNVEV (reference sequence). The J segment lost 4 bases and the V segment lost 5 bases, leaving 8 bases of the junction unmatched. The CDR3 loop spans 15 amino acids. The CDR3 DNA is TGTGCCAGCAGTGGACAGGGGCGGAGAGCCTATGGCTACACCTTC. Amino acid sequence: CASSGQGRRAYGYTF.

Ten or more counts support this clonotype. V usage is TRBV20-1 and J usage is TRBJ2-3; no definite D call. This CDR3 has 12 residues. CDR1 and CDR2 (germline): DFQATT, SNEGSKA (reference sequence). Trimming shortened V by 4 bases and J by 5 bases, and 10 bases separated the two germline ends. CDR3 DNA: TGCAGTGCTAAACAAACGAAAGATACGCAGTATTTT. Translating gives CSAKQTKDTQYF.

Only one count was recorded for this clonotype. The CDR3 nucleotides are TGTGCCAGCGGGGGGAAACTCTACGAGCAGTACTTC. Protein: CASGGKLYEQYF. This chain links TRBV3-1 with TRBJ2-7, with D tentatively TRBD2 (6 bases). Looked up from germline, CDR1 is LGHDT and CDR2 is YNNKEL (reference sequence). This CDR3 has 12 residues. V lost 8 bases and J 3 bases, leaving 11 bases between the germline ends.

There are many counts of this clonotype. The genes are TRBV2 and TRBJ1-1; 8 nucleotides line up with TRBD1. Looked up from germline, CDR1 is SNHLY and CDR2 is FYNNEI. Unmatched junction bases numbered 8, after V lost 6 bases and J lost 5 bases. The CDR3 is 14 amino acids. CDR3 region: CASREDRAKTEAFF. CDR3 in DNA: TGTGCCAGCAGAGAGGACAGGGCCAAAACTGAAGCTTTCTTT. The full variable domain, with the rest looked up from reference TRBV2 and TRBJ1-1, is EPEVTQTPSHQVTQMGQEVILRCVPISNHLYFYWYRQILGQKVEFLVSFYNNEISEKSEIFDDQFSVERPDGSNFTLKIRSTKLEDSAMYFCASREDRAKTEAFFGQGTRLTVV.

This clonotype was observed a few times. This chain uses TRBV7-2 with TRBJ2-1; 10 bases are shared with TRBD2. The CDR3 is made up of 16 amino acids. Germline V gene data show CDR1 as SGHTA and CDR2 as FQGNSA. The V segment lost 3 bases and the J segment 12 bases; nucleotides outside the gene matches: 14. Here the CDR3 reads CASSLGRAGGPIGQFF. The CDR3 nucleotides read TGTGCCAGCAGCTTGGGGCGAGCGGGAGGGCCGATTGGGCAGTTCTTC. Variable domain in full (rest from reference TRBV7-2 and TRBJ2-1): GAGVSQSPSNKVTEKGKDVELRCDPISGHTALYWYRQSLGQGLEFLIYFQGNSAPDKSGLPSDRFSAERTGGSVSTLTIQRTQQEDSAVYLCASSLGRAGGPIGQFFGPGTRLTVL.

The V and J genes are TRBV20-1 and TRBJ2-7, with TRBD1 as a possible D gene (7 bases). V was pared by 2 bases and J by 7 bases, with 15 bases between. There are 13 residues in the CDR3. Germline CDR1 reads DFQATT; CDR2 reads SNEGSKA (reference sequence). The CDR3 sequence is CSARKQGRREQYF. In nucleotides, the CDR3 is TGCAGTGCTAGAAAACAGGGGAGGAGAGAGCAGTACTTC.

The table lists this clonotype with many counts. The gene calls are TRBV28 and TRBJ2-1; D possibly uses TRBD1 or TRBD2 (6 bases each). The end of the DNA is better explained by TRBJ2-5, so the J call may be wrong. CDR3 length: 16 residues. Germline V gives CDR1 MDHEN, CDR2 SYDVKM. The CDR3 coding sequence is TGTGCCAGCGGCTCTGAGGGGGGAGAAAAGCGAGAGACCCAGTACTTC. Residues: CASGSEGGEKRETQYF.

This clonotype was counted at least ten times. This CDR3 is CASSSGDEQFF. CDR3 DNA sequence: TGTGCCAGTAGTAGCGGGGATGAGCAGTTCTTC. The rearrangement joins TRBV19 to TRBJ2-1, with D perhaps matching TRBD2 (6 bases). The germline gives CDR1 LNHDA, CDR2 SQIVND (reference sequence). The CDR3 is made up of 11 amino acids. V lost 4 bases and J lost 8, with 6 bases in between. Supplemented by reference TRBV19 and TRBJ2-1, the full variable domain reads DGGITQSPKYLFRKEGQNVTLSCEQNLNHDAMYWYRQDPGQGLRLIYYSQIVNDFQKGDIAEGYSVSREKKESFPLTVTSAQKNPTAFYLCASSSGDEQFFGPGTRLTVL.

Ten or more counts support this clonotype. The chain links TRBV6-1 to TRBJ1-6; no clear D. Trimming shortened V by 8 bases and J by 5 bases, and 10 bases separated the two germline ends. The CDR3 sequence is 13 residues long. The V gene's germline CDR1 is MNHNS and CDR2 SASEGT. The CDR3 protein is CASGRYHNSPLHF. The CDR3 nucleotides are TGTGCCAGCGGGCGGTACCATAATTCACCCCTCCACTTT.

In the case of this clonotype: A much larger clone sits a single nucleotide away, making a read error possible. The rearrangement links TRBV12-3 or TRBV12-4 to TRBJ2-1, with D perhaps matching TRBD1 or TRBD2 (5 bases each). V was pared by 7 bases and J by 7 bases, with 29 bases between. The CDR3 has 18 residues. Here the CDR3 reads CASTERLSLAYRWNEQFF. CDR3 nucleotides: TGTGCCAGCACCGAGCGGCTCTCTCTAGCATACAGGTGGAATGAGCAGTTCTTC.

This clonotype was counted at least ten times. The chain is built from TRBV11-2 and TRBJ2-7; a possible D gene is TRBD1 (7 bases). With 3 bases removed from V and 1 base from J, the gap between germline ends came to 19 bases. Per germline, CDR1 SGHAT and CDR2 FQNNGV. The CDR3 is 17 residues long. As DNA, the CDR3 is TGTGCCAGCAGCTTTATCGTAGCGGACAGGTTTTCCTACGAGCAGTACTTC. It specifies CASSFIVADRFSYEQYF.

At least ten counts were recorded for this clonotype. The rearrangement joins TRBV2 to TRBJ2-4; D might be TRBD1 (7 bases). V lost 8 bases to trimming and J lost 2 bases, with 16 bases between them. The CDR3 extends over 15 amino acids. CDR1 and CDR2 from the germline V gene are SNHLY and FYNNEI. Here the CDR3 reads CASQRRGLSKNIQYF. The CDR3 region has the DNA TGTGCCAGCCAGAGGAGGGGGCTATCCAAAAACATTCAGTACTTC.

Concerning this clonotype itself: A read error is possible here, since a much larger clone lies one base away. The chain couples TRBV12-3 or TRBV12-4 to TRBJ1-2; no clear D gene. The CDR3 spans 12 residues. Trimming cost V 5 bases and J 9 bases, with 13 bases left between them. CDR3 DNA sequence: TGTGCCAGCAGTCCGGAGGTTAGTTGCTACACCTTC. This codes for CASSPEVSCYTF.

The table lists this clonotype with many counts. The chain employs TRBV7-9 and TRBJ2-3; D is possibly TRBD2 (6 bases). The CDR3 spans 13 residues. Germline CDR1 and CDR2: SEHNR and FQNEAQ (reference sequence). V lost 5 bases to trimming and J lost 1 base, with 7 bases between them. In DNA, the CDR3 is TGTGCCAGCAGCGAGCGGGGCACAGATACGCAGTATTTT. Protein product: CASSERGTDTQYF.

The chain couples TRBV7-6 to TRBJ2-2; 13 nucleotides agree with TRBD2. CDR1 is SGHVS and CDR2 is FNYEAQ in the germline V gene. The CDR3 is 19 amino acids. The V gene end was trimmed by 5 bases and the J gene end by 6 bases; junction bases not matched to a gene: 15. The CDR3 loop is CASSQDRKGLAGAPGELFF. For the CDR3, the DNA is TGTGCCAGCAGCCAGGACAGAAAAGGACTAGCGGGAGCTCCCGGGGAGCTGTTTTTT.

This clonotype was counted many times. In DNA form, the CDR3 reads TGCAGCGTTGTCGGGCGCAAGGCCGGGGAGCTGTTTTTT. Its protein is CSVVGRKAGELFF. The V call is TRBV29-1, the J call TRBJ2-2, with D hard to call. Germline V gene data show CDR1 as SQVTM and CDR2 as ANQGSEA. This CDR3 has 13 residues. V gave up 4 bases and J gave up 6 bases, with 12 bases separating them.